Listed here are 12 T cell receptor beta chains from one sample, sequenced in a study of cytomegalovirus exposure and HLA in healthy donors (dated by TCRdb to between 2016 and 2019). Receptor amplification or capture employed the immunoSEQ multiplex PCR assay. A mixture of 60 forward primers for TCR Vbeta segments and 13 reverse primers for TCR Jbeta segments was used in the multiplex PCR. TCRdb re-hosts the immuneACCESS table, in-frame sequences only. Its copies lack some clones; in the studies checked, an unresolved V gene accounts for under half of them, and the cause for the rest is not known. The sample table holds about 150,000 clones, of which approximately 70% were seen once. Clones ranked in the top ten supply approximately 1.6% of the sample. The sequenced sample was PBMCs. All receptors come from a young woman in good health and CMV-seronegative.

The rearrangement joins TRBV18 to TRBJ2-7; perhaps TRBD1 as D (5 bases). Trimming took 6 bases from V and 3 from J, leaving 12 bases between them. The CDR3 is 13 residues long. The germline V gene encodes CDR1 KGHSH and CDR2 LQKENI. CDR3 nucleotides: TGTGCCAGCTCTGATGGGGCCCACTACGAGCAGTACGTC. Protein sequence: CASSDGAHYEQYV.

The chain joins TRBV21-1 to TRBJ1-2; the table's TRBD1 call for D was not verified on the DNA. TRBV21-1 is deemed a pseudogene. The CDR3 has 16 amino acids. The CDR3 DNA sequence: TGTGCCAGCAGCAGGGGATGGGGCCCCGTTAACTATGGCTACACCTTC. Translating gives CASSRGWGPVNYGYTF.

CDR3 coding DNA: TGTGCCAGCTCCCTTCGTGGACAGTTGACTTTAGGGTCCTACGAGCAGTACTTC. Its translation is CASSLRGQLTLGSYEQYF. The chain recombines TRBV28 with TRBJ2-7, with TRBD1 as a possible D gene (6 bases). Germline V lookup: CDR1 MDHEN, CDR2 SYDVKM. V dropped 8 bases and J dropped 1 base, with 27 bases sitting between them. This CDR3 has 18 amino acids. The full variable domain, in which reference TRBV28 and TRBJ2-7 provide the parts outside the CDR3, is DVKVTQSSRYLVKRTGEKVFLECVQDMDHENMFWYRQDPGLGLRLIYFSYDVKMKEKGDIPEGYSVSREKKERFSLILESASTNQTSMYLCASSLRGQLTLGSYEQYFGPGTRLTVT.

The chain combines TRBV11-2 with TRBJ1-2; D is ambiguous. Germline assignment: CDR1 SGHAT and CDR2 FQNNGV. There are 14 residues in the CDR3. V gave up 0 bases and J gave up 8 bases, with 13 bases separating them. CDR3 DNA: TGTGCCAGCAGCTTAGATTCGTATATGAGAGGCTACACCTTC. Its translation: CASSLDSYMRGYTF.

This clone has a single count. The CDR3 reads CASSPYPSAGTGLYGTEAFF. In DNA, the CDR3 is TGTGCCAGCAGTCCCTATCCATCGGCCGGGACAGGGCTATATGGGACTGAAGCTTTCTTT. V gene TRBV27 combines with J gene TRBJ1-1, with 9 bases identical to TRBD1. Germline V CDR1 and CDR2: MNHEY, SMNVEV (reference sequence). V was clipped by 5 bases and J by 5 bases; unmatched bases: 24. The CDR3 has 20 amino acids.

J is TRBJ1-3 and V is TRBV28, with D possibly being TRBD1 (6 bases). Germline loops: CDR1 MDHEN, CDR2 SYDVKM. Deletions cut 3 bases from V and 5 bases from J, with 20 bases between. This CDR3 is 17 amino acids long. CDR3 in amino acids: CASSFGGGGIGRNTIYF. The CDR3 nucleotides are TGTGCCAGCAGTTTTGGAGGGGGGGGGATAGGCCGAAACACCATATATTTT.

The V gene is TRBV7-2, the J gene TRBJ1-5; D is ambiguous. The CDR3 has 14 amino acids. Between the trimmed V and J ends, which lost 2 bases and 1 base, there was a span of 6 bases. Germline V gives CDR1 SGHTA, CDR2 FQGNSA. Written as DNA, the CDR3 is TGTGCCAGCAGCTTATTGAGGAGCAATCAGCCCCAGCATTTT. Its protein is CASSLLRSNQPQHF.

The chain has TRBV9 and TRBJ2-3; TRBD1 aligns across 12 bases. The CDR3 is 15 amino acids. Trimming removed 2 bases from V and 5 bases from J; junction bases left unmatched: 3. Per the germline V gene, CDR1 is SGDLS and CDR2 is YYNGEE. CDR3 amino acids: CASSVGTGGLDTQYF. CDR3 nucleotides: TGTGCCAGCAGCGTCGGGACAGGGGGCCTAGATACGCAGTATTTT.

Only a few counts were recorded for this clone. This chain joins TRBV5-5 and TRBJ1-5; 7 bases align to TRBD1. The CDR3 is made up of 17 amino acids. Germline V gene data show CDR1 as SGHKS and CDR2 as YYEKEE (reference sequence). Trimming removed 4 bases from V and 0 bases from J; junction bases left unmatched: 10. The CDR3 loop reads CASSLRDSYYSNQPQHF. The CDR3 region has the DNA TGTGCCAGCAGCCTCCGGGACAGTTATTATAGCAATCAGCCCCAGCATTTT. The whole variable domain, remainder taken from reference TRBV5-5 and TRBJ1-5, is DAGVTQSPTHLIKTRGQQVTLRCSPISGHKSVSWYQQVLGQGPQFIFQYYEKEERGRGNFPDRFSARQFPNYSSELNVNALLLGDSALYLCASSLRDSYYSNQPQHFGDGTRLSIL.

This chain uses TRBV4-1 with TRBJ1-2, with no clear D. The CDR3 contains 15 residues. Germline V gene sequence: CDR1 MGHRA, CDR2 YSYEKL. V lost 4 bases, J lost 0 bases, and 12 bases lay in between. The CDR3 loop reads CASSLEDAPNYGYTF. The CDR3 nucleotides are TGCGCCAGCAGCCTGGAGGACGCTCCTAACTATGGCTACACCTTC.

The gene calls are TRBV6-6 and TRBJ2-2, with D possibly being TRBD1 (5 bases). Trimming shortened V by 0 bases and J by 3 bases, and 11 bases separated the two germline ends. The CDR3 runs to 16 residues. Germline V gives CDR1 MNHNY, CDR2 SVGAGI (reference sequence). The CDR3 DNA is TGTGCCAGCAGTTACTCGAAAAGGGGATACACCGGGGAGCTGTTTTTT. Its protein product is CASSYSKRGYTGELFF.

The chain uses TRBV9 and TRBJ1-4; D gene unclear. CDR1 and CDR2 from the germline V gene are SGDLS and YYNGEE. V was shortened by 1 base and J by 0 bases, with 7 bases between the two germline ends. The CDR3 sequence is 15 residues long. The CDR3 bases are TGTGCCAGCAGCGTACAGGATACAACTAATGAAAAACTGTTTTTT. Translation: CASSVQDTTNEKLFF.